The rows below give T cell receptor beta chains drawn from one sample of a study of cytomegalovirus exposure and HLA in healthy donors. The assay was immunoSEQ multiplex PCR, and TCRdb's table has in-frame clones only and misses some. This repertoire shows nearly 200,000 clones, around four fifths found once; its top ten account for 6.5%. Sequencing was performed on PBMCs. The receptors derive from a woman between 45 and 65 years old in good health and CMV-seropositive. Both conserved end residues are part of each CDR3. The D gene is left open where the match is weak. Clone size appears in some rows only: once, few, many, or a class for an expanded clone.

>-|TRBJ2-1|TRBV27|TRBD2
TGTGCCAGCAGTCCACGACGAAGAGGGACTAGCGGGGGACCGTCCTACAATGAGCAGTTCTTC
CASSPRRRGTSGGPSYNEQFF
>once|TRBJ2-7|TRBV9|-
TGTGCCAGCAGCTGGACGGCCGAGGGCGACGAGCAGTACTTC
CASSWTAEGDEQYF
>-|TRBJ1-4|TRBV7-2|-
TGTGCCAGCAGTCTCGCCGTGGCTGCAACTAATGAAAAACTGTTTTTT
CASSLAVAATNEKLFF
>few|TRBJ1-2|TRBV5-8|-
TGTGCCAGCAGCTTATATTACAGGGTGGACTATGGCTACACCTTC
CASSLYYRVDYGYTF
>-|TRBJ2-7|TRBV19|TRBD2
TGTGCCAGTAGCTTACTAGCGGGAGACTACGAGCAGTACTTC
CASSLLAGDYEQYF
>once|TRBJ2-7|TRBV11-2|-
TGTGCCAGCAGCTTAGGCGGGGATGGGCCCTACGAGCAGTACTTC
CASSLGGDGPYEQYF
>-|TRBJ2-1|TRBV19|TRBD1
TGTGCCAGTAGTAGGGGACAGGGGGCGACCAATGAGCAGTTCTTC
CASSRGQGATNEQFF
>-|TRBJ2-3|TRBV7-2|-
TGTGCCAGCAGCTTTCAAACTAGCACAGATACGCAGTATTTT
CASSFQTSTDTQYF
>-|TRBJ2-5|TRBV28|-
TGTGCCAGCAGTGCCGGTAGGAGGAAGACCCAGTACTTC
CASSAGRRKTQYF
>once|TRBJ1-2|TRBV2|TRBD1
TGTGCCAGCAACTTCAAGACAGGGGTGGAAGGTGGCTACACCTTC
CASNFKTGVEGGYTF
>-|TRBJ2-3|TRBV29-1|TRBD1
TGCAGCGTCACGACAGGGTACACAGATACGCAGTATTTT
CSVTTGYTDTQYF
>-|TRBJ1-5|TRBV10-3|TRBD1
TGTGCCATCAGTGGGGACAGCAGCAATCAGCCCCAGCATTTT
CAISGDSSNQPQHF
>-|TRBJ1-4|TRBV6-1|-
TGTGCCACCGAGGACAGCGGGGCAACTAATGAAAAACTGTTTTTT
CATEDSGATNEKLFF
>few|TRBJ2-4|TRBV5-4|TRBD1
TGTGCCAGCAGCTCGAAAAAAACAGGGGCAGCCAAAAACATTCAGTACTTC
CASSSKKTGAAKNIQYF
>-|TRBJ1-4|TRBV7-9|TRBD1
TGTGCCAGCAGCTTAGACAGGGGAAAGTCTAGAAATGAAAAACTGTTTTTT
CASSLDRGKSRNEKLFF
>-|TRBJ1-2|TRBV28|-
TGTGCCAGTATGAGGGTGGGGGGAGGCTACACCTTC
CASMRVGGGYTF
>-|TRBJ2-7|TRBV5-6|-
TGTGCCAGCAGCTTGGTACAGGGATCCTACGAGCAGTACTTC
CASSLVQGSYEQYF
>-|TRBJ2-7|TRBV7-2|-
TGTGCCAGCAGCTTAGATGGGGCAGGCTCGTACGAGCAGTACTTC
CASSLDGAGSYEQYF
>-|TRBJ2-5|TRBV2|-
TGTGCCAGCAGTCCGACACCGAACCAAGAGACCCAGTACTTC
CASSPTPNQETQYF
>once|TRBJ2-3|TRBV7-2|TRBD1
TGTGCCAGCAGCTTAGTGGGGACAGCCACAGATACGCAGTATTTT
CASSLVGTATDTQYF
>-|TRBJ2-1|TRBV11-2|TRBD1
TGTGCCAGCAGCTTAGTGGGACAGGGGACTCGGAATGAGCAGTTCTTC
CASSLVGQGTRNEQFF
>-|TRBJ2-5|TRBV6-6|TRBD1
TGTGCCAGCAGGGGGACAGGGAGGGAGACCCAGTACTTC
CASRGTGRETQYF
>few|TRBJ1-3|TRBV5-1|-
TGCGCCAGCAGCTTGGAGGGGATGACTGGAAACACCATATATTTT
CASSLEGMTGNTIYF
>-|TRBJ2-7|TRBV7-9|TRBD1
TGTGCCAGCAGCGCCGGGACAGCCTCCTACGAGCAGTACTTC
CASSAGTASYEQYF
>-|TRBJ1-4|TRBV11-2|-
TGTGCCAGCAGTTCACAGGGTACTAATGAAAAACTGTTTTTT
CASSSQGTNEKLFF
>-|TRBJ2-3|TRBV18|TRBD2
TGTGCCAGCTCACCTACTAGCGGGAGGGGAGATACGCAGTATTTT
CASSPTSGRGDTQYF
>once|TRBJ2-1|TRBV18|-
TGTGCCAGCTCACCACCAGGATTAACTAGGACTGAGCAGTTCTTC
CASSPPGLTRTEQFF
>-|TRBJ1-1|TRBV7-2|TRBD1
TGTGCCAGCAGCCCGACCGGGACAGGGGTGAACACTGAAGCTTTCTTT
CASSPTGTGVNTEAFF
>once|TRBJ2-1|TRBV29-1|-
TGCAGCGTTAAGGGGACCTTGGGGGGTGAGCAGTTCTTC
CSVKGTLGGEQFF
>-|TRBJ2-1|TRBV15|TRBD2
TGTGCCACCAGCAGAGAGGGACTAGGGTCCTACAATGAGCAGTTCTTC
CATSREGLGSYNEQFF
>-|TRBJ2-5|TRBV9|TRBD2
TGTGCCAGCAGCATCGGGACTAGCGGGAGGGGGGGCCAAGAGACCCAGTACTTC
CASSIGTSGRGGQETQYF
>-|TRBJ1-2|TRBV7-6|TRBD1
TGTGCCAGCAGCGCCCGGGACAGGCCCTTAGTCTTC
CASSARDRPLVF
>-|TRBJ2-1|TRBV7-2|TRBD2
TGTGCCAGCAGCCCAACCGGGACTAGCCACAATGAGCAGTTCTTC
CASSPTGTSHNEQFF
>-|TRBJ2-2|TRBV5-4|-
TGTGCCAGCAGCTTCCGGTCGGAGGCCGGGGAGCTGTTTTTT
CASSFRSEAGELFF
>-|TRBJ2-2|TRBV5-4|TRBD1
TGTGCCAGCAGCCACACAGGGGCCTCGAACACCGGGGAGCTGTTTTTT
CASSHTGASNTGELFF
>-|TRBJ1-3|TRBV10-3|TRBD1
TGTGCCATCAGTGAGCAGGGGGGCTCTGGAAACACCATATATTTT
CAISEQGGSGNTIYF